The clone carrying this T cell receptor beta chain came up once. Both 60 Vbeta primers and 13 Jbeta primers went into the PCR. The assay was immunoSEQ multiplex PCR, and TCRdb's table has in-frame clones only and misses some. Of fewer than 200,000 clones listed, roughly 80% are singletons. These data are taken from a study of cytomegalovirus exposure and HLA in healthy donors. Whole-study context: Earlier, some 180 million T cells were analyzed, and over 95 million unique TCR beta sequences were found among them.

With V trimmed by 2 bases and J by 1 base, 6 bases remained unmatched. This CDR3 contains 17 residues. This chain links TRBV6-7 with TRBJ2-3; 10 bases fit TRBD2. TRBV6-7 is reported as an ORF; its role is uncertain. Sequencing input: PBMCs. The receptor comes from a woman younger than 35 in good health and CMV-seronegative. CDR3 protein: CASSYGSSGGCTDTQYF. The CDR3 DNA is TGTGCCAGCAGTTACGGGTCTAGCGGGGGTTGCACAGATACGCAGTATTTT.